This is a list of T cell receptor beta chains from one sample in a study of cytomegalovirus exposure and HLA in healthy donors. Profiled with immunoSEQ multiplex PCR; TCRdb holds only in-frame clones, not every one. The sample has about 280,000 clones; 70% to 90% are singletons. The sample taken for sequencing was PBMCs. The receptors were gathered from a woman younger than 35 in good health and CMV-seronegative. The CDR3 runs from the conserved cysteine through the conserved F or W.

TRBJ1-2	TRBV5-5	CASLHSRGYTF
TRBJ2-1	TRBV15	CATSSDPGTSGFF
TRBJ2-7	TRBV4-1	CASSQVGTASYEQYF
TRBJ1-5	TRBV28	CASRGGMRHQPQHF
TRBJ2-1	TRBV9	CASSFGTHNEQFF
TRBJ1-3	TRBV28	CASSVIQGAGNTIYF
TRBJ2-7	TRBV5-5	CASSLGQQGRLYEQYF
TRBJ1-1	TRBV28	CASTSDRGDAEAFF
TRBJ2-1	TRBV7-9	CASSLAIYEQFF
TRBJ2-1	TRBV6-5	CASGAIVGNEQFF
TRBJ2-5	TRBV19	CASSRGLAGGLETQYF
TRBJ1-5	TRBV5-3	CARSYSGGRYSNQPQHF
TRBJ2-5	TRBV5-4	CASSFGYGSETQYF
TRBJ2-7	TRBV4-1	CASSQDYLEQDF
TRBJ2-7	TRBV5-6	CASSFFLSYSYEQYF
TRBJ1-1	TRBV7-2	CASSLVSGGAAEAFF
TRBJ2-7	TRBV4-2	CASSQGQSSYEQYF
TRBJ1-2	TRBV6-5	CASRPNLDRPWGYTF
TRBJ2-5	TRBV19	CASRGPGRETQYF
TRBJ2-7	TRBV19	CASKSGSSYEQYF
TRBJ1-2	TRBV9	CASSAPEEGRDYGYTF
TRBJ2-1	TRBV6-1	CASSGYIEREGRFF
TRBJ2-5	TRBV5-1	CASSQAGVEETQYF
TRBJ2-1	TRBV25-1	CASSEPGTSGNNEQFF
TRBJ2-6	TRBV7-9	CASSAGQGGSSGANVLTF
TRBJ1-5	TRBV6-5	CASSGSSGPNQPQHF
TRBJ2-1	TRBV15	CATSLSLGQVLSSYNEQFF
TRBJ2-7	TRBV5-6	CASSSGLMQYF
TRBJ1-2	TRBV5-4	CASSPPLPVYGYTF
TRBJ2-1	TRBV7-8	CASSFLAGQHYNEQFF
TRBJ1-4	TRBV15	CATSRGQGVYEKLFF
TRBJ2-5	TRBV6-5	CASRTGSDRIGLDF
TRBJ2-3	TRBV6-5	CASSYRGADTQYF
TRBJ2-1	TRBV18	CASSASQLEQFF
TRBJ1-1	TRBV6-1	CASSTLTGNTEAFF
TRBJ1-6	TRBV9	CASSADRLNSPLHF
TRBJ2-2	TRBV13	CASSSGQSDTGELFF
TRBJ2-2	TRBV4-1	CASSPTTTGELFF
TRBJ2-7	TRBV9	CASSVGQAGEYEQYF